A selection of T cell receptor beta chains follows, all from one sample in a study of persistence of HIV-infected CD4 T cells. These receptors' targets are unknown. Clones were read by immunoSEQ multiplex PCR, and TCRdb kept only the in-frame ones, dropping some. The data show roughly 60,000 clones, over 60% seen once. This material consisted of CD4+ T cells sorted from PBMCs after roughly 18-hour stimulation, taken from a patient who received antiretroviral therapy. Receptors were obtained from an adult man with HIV who was CMV-seropositive. The conserved cysteine and the conserved F or W are not part of the CDR3 here.

v_call cdr3_aa
TRBV19 ASSIGRVVQGELF
TRBV5-1 ASRAGGQADYGYT
TRBV10-2 ASSRTGNTGELF
TRBV6-4 ASSEGRQARPLIYGYT
TRBV6-5 ASSYRRGRNEQY
TRBV10-2 ASSLDRDENNEQF
TRBV2 ASEWLGQGANGYT
TRBV9 ASSVQGASGNTIY
TRBV5-1 ASSFGTGEDTQY
TRBV5-5 ASSSDRGRSGANVLT
TRBV5-1 ASSQGQGDVTQY
TRBV3-1/TRBV3-2 ASSQVRRSENTIY
TRBV5-4 ASSSGTGLNEKLF
TRBV15 ATSGLTANYGYT
TRBV9 ASSSRDTIY
TRBV12-3/TRBV12-4 ASSSHRGYEQY
TRBV5-1 ASSLDLGTSGGYNEQF
TRBV5-1 ASSPRGRGSSYEQY
TRBV14 ASSPYIGSYNEQF
TRBV4-1 ASSQGANYGYT
TRBV21-1 ASSKERTGTEAF
TRBV18 ASSPQDRPPTLSGANVLT
TRBV7-8 ASSLGQGRENTIY
TRBV2 ASSPEVGPGEAF
TRBV2 ASIEDSNNEKLF
TRBV9 ASSATANTEAF
TRBV2 ASSERTGKESPLH
TRBV3-1/TRBV3-2 ASSQDGTVFGKLF
TRBV19 ASVGYGYT
TRBV3-1/TRBV3-2 ASSPPTATKAF
TRBV28 ASRPGQPGNQPQH
TRBV20-1 SASTRNTDTQY
TRBV7-9 ASRGDTQY
TRBV7-3 ASSLIGGGLNTEAF
TRBV18 ASSPAGGGFGRKY
TRBV9 ASSPRTGEGTDTQY
TRBV12-3/TRBV12-4 ASSSPLETQY
TRBV14 ASSHIGTGNTEAF
TRBV6-6 ATQLTGGLEKLF
TRBV6-6 ASTDQGRSGNTIY
TRBV6-1 ASSETGTGAGYT
TRBV6-5 ASSRDLINYGYT
TRBV3-1/TRBV3-2 ASSQDVDRGSPLH
TRBV5-4 TYDRGGLNTEAF
TRBV19 ASSARQGARGYT
TRBV28 ASSFRQLPYGYT
TRBV5-6 ASSTRDTQY
TRBV18 ASSPQSNEKLF